This T cell receptor (beta chain) was recovered during a study of T cell responses to AZD1222 COVID-19 vaccine (dated by TCRdb to about 2021). About the investigation overall: AZD1222 recipients given second doses at about 4 weeks or at about 12 weeks were pooled, since spike-specific TCR depth and breadth were not found to differ between the two schedules. A total of 233 trial participants underwent TCR sequencing, of whom 200 to 220 had received two doses of AZD1222 and some 25 had received two doses of the MenACWY control vaccine. Trial participants were enrolled into age subgroups of 18-55, 56-69 and 70-plus years, which contained roughly 150, 30 and 60 TCR-sequenced participants, respectively.

Comments on this clone: Its antigen is currently not known. No quality values exist for individual bases; no much larger clone is one base distant.

This specimen's time point label, interpreted: baseline before first vaccination. Vaccinee samples came from UK trials COV001 and COV002, including a single-blind randomized controlled phase 2/3 trial of AZD1222 (ChAdOx1 nCoV-19) in healthy adults. For TCRbeta chain sequencing, PBMC samples were collected from trial participants at day 0 and at day 28 after the second dose. Study-wide findings and limitations: Participants were mostly white British, with more females than males. The authors suggested clonal diversity may have been underestimated. After two AZD1222 doses, spike-specific TCR breadth and depth were significantly higher than at day 0 and than in MenACWY recipients. The vaccine-associated CD4 TCRs covered the entire spike protein, and the dominant responses fell in regions 160-218 and 743-854. Only five to seven AZD1222 recipients were SARS-CoV-2 seropositive at baseline, limiting conclusions about previously exposed vaccinees. In the small 56-69-year group, the increase in depth fell short of significance, most likely because of low power. No day 14 peak-response samples were available, so repertoires were characterized only after the peak T cell response. Epitopes outside the regions mutated in the B.1.351 and B.1.1.7 variants were reportedly recognized by nearly half of the unique spike-specific TCRs.

The CDR3 regions of human TCRbeta chains were analyzed by immunosequencing. The study's processing was this. Repertoire TCRs were matched against a reference library of SARS-CoV-2-specific TCRs generated with the MIRA antigen-specificity platform. Breadth was defined as the fraction of unique TCRs that were SARS-CoV-2-associated. Depth was defined as the fraction of total T cells that were SARS-CoV-2-associated. Using the MIRA data, each spike-specific TCR was mapped to the spike region that the TCR reacts to and placed in a CD4 or CD8 class. Log10-transformed breadth and depth values were compared by one-way ANOVA with Sidak's multiple comparisons tests. TCRdb obtained this table from immuneACCESS and retained in-frame rearrangements with V and J assigned. These tables miss some clones; where compared with another copy, unresolved V genes account for less than half of the shortfall, and the remainder is unexplained. V and J calls and clone size are as listed in that table; D and trimming were resolved from the DNA. This sample comprises some 99,000 clones, approximately 91% of them detected only once. Approximately 19% of the sample rests with the top ten.

CDR1 and CDR2, looked up from the germline V gene, are SGHDN and FVKESK. Including the terminal cysteine and phenylalanine, the CDR3 comprises 18 residues. Left in the record is the CDR3 DNA by itself, 54 bases read in frame from the first base. Relative to germline, V is missing 5 bases and J is missing 4 bases, with 18 bases of the junction outside any gene match. The sequences come from peripheral blood, collected on day 0 of AZD1222 vaccination. The chain is encoded by TRBV14 joined to TRBJ1-1, with 8 middle bases fitting TRBD1. The receptor was isolated from an adult in good health. The CDR3 sequence is CASSKRDPRGRLSTEAFF. The sequence in DNA is TGTGCCAGCAGCAAGAGGGACCCCAGGGGGCGGTTGAGCACTGAAGCTTTCTTT.